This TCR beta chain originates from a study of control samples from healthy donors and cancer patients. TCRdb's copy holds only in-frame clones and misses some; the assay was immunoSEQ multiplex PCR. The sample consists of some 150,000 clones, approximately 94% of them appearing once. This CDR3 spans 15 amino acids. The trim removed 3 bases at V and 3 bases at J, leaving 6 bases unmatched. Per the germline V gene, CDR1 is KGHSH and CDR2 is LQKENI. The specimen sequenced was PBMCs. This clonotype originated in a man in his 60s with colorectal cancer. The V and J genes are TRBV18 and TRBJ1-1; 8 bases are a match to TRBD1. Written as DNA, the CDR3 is TGTGCCAGCTCACCCAACAGGGGGTTGGACACTGAAGCTTTCTTT. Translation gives CASSPNRGLDTEAFF.